This TCR beta chain was sequenced during a study of identical twins. V gave up 1 base and J gave up 1 base; unmatched junction bases: 3. The CDR3 extends over 15 amino acids. Germline lookup yields CDR1 SGHRS and CDR2 YFSETQ. TCRdb independently ran MiXCR on the 5' RACE reads; one entry per CDR3 protein. Among some 500,000 distinct CDR3 sequences listed, roughly an eighth were seen once. In this sample, this clonotype turned up a few times. These records were also assigned to another study, of yellow fever vaccine responses in identical twins.

Sequences were obtained from CD4+ T cells sorted from blood. This sequence was found in a woman aged 18-30 years in good health. This chain uses TRBV5-1 with TRBJ2-7, with 9 bases matching TRBD1. The CDR3 DNA sequence: TGCGCCAGCAGCTTGTATGGGACAGGGTCCTACGAGCAGTACTTC. Translation: CASSLYGTGSYEQYF.